This TCR beta chain is drawn from a study of blood T cell repertoires in COVID-19. V was clipped by 6 bases and J by 5 bases; unmatched bases: 8. Germline CDR1 is LNHDA and CDR2 is SQIVND (reference sequence). There are 14 residues in the CDR3. Original methodology: Nucleated cell counts were estimated from reference gene primer amplification. Method: immunoSEQ multiplex PCR; TCRdb's copy keeps in-frame clones and lacks some. V, J and clone size are taken as reported in that table, and D and trimming were inferred from the DNA itself. The sample consists of more than 150,000 clones, around 82% of them appearing once.

Sequenced sample: peripheral blood. The chain joins TRBV19 to TRBJ2-5, with TRBD2 identical over 8 bases. The receptor was isolated from a woman older than 75 with acute or convalescent COVID-19. The CDR3 DNA reads as TGTGCCAGTAGCGTACGGGGGGGCGGTGAGACCCAGTACTTC. Protein: CASSVRGGGETQYF.